The 31 T cell receptor beta chains in this list originate from one sample, sequenced in a study. One entry per CDR3 protein, called by TCRdb with MiXCR from the 5' RACE reads. This table holds some 290 distinct CDR3 sequences, more than 9.5% found once. Sequenced: effector memory T cells from blood PBMCs. Subset in this sample: effector memory CD4+ T cells. Every receptor here comes from a male donor with HIV.

This clonotype is large within its sample. This chain links TRBV7-8 with TRBJ2-7, with a tentative D call TRBD1 (6 bases). The CDR3 sequence is 13 residues long. Deletions cut 4 bases from V and 4 bases from J, with 11 bases between. Germline CDR1 reads SGHVS; CDR2 reads FQNEAQ. This chain's CDR3 is CASSSGTLYEQYF. In DNA, the CDR3 is TGTGCCAGCAGCTCCGGGACACTTTACGAGCAGTACTTC.

This clonotype was detected only a few times. The rearrangement joins TRBV12-3 or TRBV12-4 to TRBJ2-7; 12 bases agree with TRBD2. The CDR3 totals 16 residues. Trimming cost V 5 bases and J 6 bases; bases outside gene matches: 11. The CDR3 nucleotides read TGTGCCAGCAGTAGAAACCTAGCGGGAGGGCCGTCCGAGCAGTACTTC. Its protein product is CASSRNLAGGPSEQYF.

This clonotype was counted only a few times. The chain couples TRBV12-3 or TRBV12-4 to TRBJ2-3; TRBD2 matches at 8 bases. V was clipped by 4 bases and J by 1 base; unmatched bases: 1. The CDR3 totals 14 residues. In DNA form, the CDR3 reads TGTGCCAGCAGTTCTAGCGGGCGCACAGATACGCAGTATTTT. Translating gives CASSSSGRTDTQYF.

This clonotype was observed a few times. This chain joins TRBV7-2 and TRBJ2-1; D not certain. Trimming removed 5 bases at V and 4 bases at J, with 12 bases between. The CDR3 sequence is 14 residues long. The germline gives CDR1 SGHTA, CDR2 FQGNSA. The CDR3 loop is CASSPGGFYNEQFF. The DNA for the CDR3 is TGTGCCAGCAGCCCGGGCGGATTTTACAATGAGCAGTTCTTC.

Only a few counts were recorded for this clonotype. The chain links TRBV7-2 to TRBJ2-5, with D possibly being TRBD2 (6 bases). Germline assignment: CDR1 SGHTA and CDR2 FQGNSA. This CDR3 comprises 13 residues. V shed 3 bases and J shed 5 bases, with 10 bases lying between them. CDR3 coding DNA: TGTGCCAGCAGCTTCACAGGAGGGGAGACCCAGTACTTC. This codes for CASSFTGGETQYF.

There are a few counts of this clonotype. The gene calls are TRBV5-1 and TRBJ2-7, with a weak D call TRBD2 (5 bases). This CDR3 has 18 residues. Trimming cost V 2 bases and J 0 bases, with 21 bases left between them. Germline V gene sequence: CDR1 SGHRS, CDR2 YFSETQ. CDR3 region: CASSLRGQTLSSSYEQYF. DNA for the CDR3: TGCGCCAGCAGCTTACGGGGTCAGACTCTATCCAGCTCCTACGAGCAGTACTTC.

Comments on this clonotype: A read error may be the cause here, since a much bigger clone is one base away. The chain joins TRBV28 to TRBJ2-7; the D gene could be TRBD1 or TRBD2 (6 bases each). The CDR3 is 15 residues long. Per the germline V gene, CDR1 is MDHEN and CDR2 is SYDVKM. The CDR3 DNA reads TGTACCAGCAGGGGCCAGACAGGAGGGTTGAGGGAGCAGTACTTC. Protein sequence: CTSRGQTGGLREQYF.

The V call is TRBV11-3, the J call TRBJ2-1; TRBD2 is a possible D gene (5 bases). V was pared by 5 bases and J by 7 bases, with 18 bases between. Looked up from germline, CDR1 is SGHNT and CDR2 is YENEEA. CDR3 length: 15 amino acids. The CDR3: CASSERRPDPNEQFF. The CDR3 nucleotides read TGTGCCAGCAGCGAAAGGAGGCCCGATCCGAATGAGCAGTTCTTC.

The chain carries TRBV29-1 and TRBJ2-3, with 9 bases aligning to TRBD1. Trimming took 6 bases from V and 1 from J; bases not matched to a gene: 8. The germline V gene has CDR1 SQVTM and CDR2 ANQGSEA. The CDR3 has 15 residues. For the CDR3, the DNA is TGCAGCGTAACCGGGACAGGGTTTCGCACAGATACGCAGTATTTT. This sequence encodes CSVTGTGFRTDTQYF.

The V gene is TRBV20-1, the J gene TRBJ2-1, with 7 positions matching TRBD1. V trimming: 6 bases; J trimming: 4 bases; junction bases outside the gene matches: 15. Germline loops: CDR1 DFQATT, CDR2 SNEGSKA (reference sequence). The CDR3 loop spans 16 amino acids. In nucleotides, the CDR3 is TGCAGTGCCGTTACCCGACAGGGAACTTTTTACAATGAGCAGTTCTTC. Protein sequence: CSAVTRQGTFYNEQFF.

This clonotype is judged large. The chain uses TRBV7-2 and TRBJ2-7; 8 nucleotides agree with TRBD2. J lost 0 bases, V lost 3 bases, and 4 bases had no gene match. The CDR3 totals 15 residues. Germline loops: CDR1 SGHTA, CDR2 FQGNSA. CDR3 protein: CASSLGTRSSYEQYF. In nucleotides, the CDR3 is TGTGCCAGCAGCTTGGGGACTAGGAGCTCCTACGAGCAGTACTTC.

V gene TRBV10-3 combines with J gene TRBJ1-5, with 7 positions matching TRBD1. After removal of 6 bases from V and 5 bases from J, the junction contained 10 bases not matched to a gene. CDR3 length: 15 amino acids. The V gene's germline CDR1 is ENHRY and CDR2 SYGVKD. CDR3: CAISPSTGMDQPQHF. For the CDR3, the DNA is TGTGCCATCAGCCCTTCGACAGGGATGGATCAGCCCCAGCATTTT.

This clonotype was found a few times. CDR3 amino acids: CATSRGSLAGEYNEQFF. Written as DNA, the CDR3 is TGTGCCACCAGCAGGGGTTCCCTAGCGGGAGAGTACAATGAGCAGTTCTTC. The chain employs TRBV15 and TRBJ2-1; 10 bases line up with TRBD2. Germline V gives CDR1 LNHNV, CDR2 YYDKDF (reference sequence). The CDR3 consists of 17 residues. V lost 3 bases and J lost 4; bases outside the gene matches: 9.

This chain links TRBV4-1 with TRBJ1-1; tentatively, D is TRBD1 (5 bases). The germline CDR1 and CDR2 sequences are MGHRA and YSYEKL. This CDR3 has 19 residues. Trimming took off 0 bases at V and 1 base at J, with 21 bases between the two ends. The CDR3: CASSQDTVRVPGRNTEAFF. For the CDR3, the DNA is TGCGCCAGCAGCCAAGATACTGTCAGGGTACCAGGGAGGAACACTGAAGCTTTCTTT.

In its sample, this clonotype was seen a few times. The genes are TRBV10-3 and TRBJ1-1, with D possibly matching TRBD1 (5 bases). The V gene lost 5 bases and the J gene lost 8 bases, with 15 bases spanning the gap. There are 13 residues in the CDR3. CDR1 and CDR2 (germline): ENHRY, SYGVKD. The CDR3, as DNA: TGTGCCATCAGTCCCAGGGAGGACCTCGAAGCTTTCTTT. Translated, it gives CAISPREDLEAFF.

This clonotype showed up just a few times. CDR3 sequence: CASSFGTGRQAVNEKLFF. CDR3 coding DNA: TGTGCCAGCAGCTTTGGGACAGGGAGACAGGCGGTAAATGAAAAACTGTTTTTT. The chain carries TRBV7-6 and TRBJ1-4; 9 bases fit TRBD1. This CDR3 has 18 amino acids. Trimming at V came to 3 bases and at J to 5 bases, leaving 13 bases not matched to a gene. Germline CDR1 and CDR2: SGHVS and FNYEAQ. Drawing the rest from reference TRBV7-6 and TRBJ1-4, the complete variable domain is GAGVSQSPRYKVTKRGQDVALRCDPISGHVSLYWYRQALGQGPEFLTYFNYEAQQDKSGLPNDRFSAERPEGSISTLTIQRTEQRDSAMYRCASSFGTGRQAVNEKLFFGSGTQLSVL.

By sample share, this clonotype is large. The chain links TRBV5-1 to TRBJ1-6, with D uncertain. This CDR3 region has 16 residues. Germline CDR1 and CDR2: SGHRS and YFSETQ. The germline V and J ends were trimmed by 0 bases and 5 bases, with 12 bases remaining between them. CDR3 residues: CASSLDLAGNNSPLHF. The CDR3, as DNA: TGCGCCAGCAGCTTGGATTTGGCCGGCAATAATTCACCCCTCCACTTT.

This chain joins TRBV10-3 and TRBJ1-6, with TRBD1 as a possible D gene (5 bases). V lost 5 bases to trimming and J lost 8 bases, with 13 bases between them. CDR3 length: 14 residues. The germline CDR1 and CDR2 sequences are ENHRY and SYGVKD. The CDR3 DNA is TGTGCCATCAGTTCAGGGAGGGCTGATTCACCCCTCCACTTT. Protein sequence: CAISSGRADSPLHF.

This chain joins TRBV4-2 and TRBJ2-7, with D possibly TRBD2 on 6 matching bases. Germline CDR1 is LGHNA and CDR2 is YNFKEQ. The CDR3 contains 15 residues. Trimming stripped 10 bases from V and 0 bases from J, with 19 bases between. The CDR3 DNA reads TGTGCCAACACCCAGGGTAGCGGATTCTCCTACGAGCAGTACTTC. Protein sequence: CANTQGSGFSYEQYF.

By share, this clonotype ranks as large. V is TRBV9 and J is TRBJ2-3; 7 bases agree with TRBD1. Germline V gene data show CDR1 as SGDLS and CDR2 as YYNGEE. The ends lost 0 bases at V and 2 bases at J; junction bases unmatched: 3. This CDR3 contains 15 residues. In DNA, the CDR3 is TGTGCCAGCAGCGTAGCAGGGGGTGACACAGATACGCAGTATTTT. It specifies CASSVAGGDTDTQYF.

This clonotype was found a few times. CDR3 in DNA: TGTGCCAGCAGCTTCCTATCTAGCGGGAGAGGAGATACGCAGTATTTT. Protein: CASSFLSSGRGDTQYF. The chain links TRBV11-2 to TRBJ2-3, with 10 positions matching TRBD2. Unmatched junction bases numbered 8, after V lost 3 bases and J lost 5 bases. This CDR3 comprises 16 residues. Germline CDR1 SGHAT, CDR2 FQNNGV.

Only a few counts were recorded for this clonotype. V gene TRBV15 combines with J gene TRBJ1-5; D might be TRBD1 (5 bases). From germline, CDR1 is LNHNV and CDR2 YYDKDF (reference sequence). The CDR3 totals 15 residues. The germline V and J ends were trimmed by 0 bases and 5 bases, with 11 bases remaining between them. This CDR3 reads CATSRDQMGHQPQHF. The CDR3 nucleotides read TGTGCCACCAGCAGAGATCAAATGGGGCATCAGCCCCAGCATTTT.

The chain links TRBV18 to TRBJ2-1; 9 nucleotides align to TRBD1. Unmatched junction bases numbered 13, after V lost 5 bases and J lost 8 bases. The germline gives CDR1 KGHSH, CDR2 LQKENI. The CDR3 runs to 16 residues. This chain's CDR3 is CASSTTAPTGGDEQFF. As DNA, the CDR3 is TGTGCCAGCTCAACAACTGCCCCCACAGGGGGCGATGAGCAGTTCTTC.

The V and J genes are TRBV7-2 and TRBJ2-7; D unresolved. Germline V gene sequence: CDR1 SGHTA, CDR2 FQGNSA. Trimming removed 5 bases at V and 6 bases at J, with 11 bases between. CDR3 length: 12 residues. CDR3 region: CASSPFGVEQYF. In nucleotides, the CDR3 is TGTGCCAGCAGCCCTTTCGGCGTCGAGCAGTACTTC.

This rearrangement joins TRBV12-3 or TRBV12-4 to TRBJ2-3, with 8 bases matching TRBD2. With 4 bases clipped from V and 5 bases from J, the junction kept 5 bases outside the gene matches. This CDR3 is 14 amino acids long. The CDR3 protein is CASSSSGRRDTQYF. The CDR3 coding sequence is TGTGCCAGCAGTTCTAGCGGGCGCAGAGATACGCAGTATTTT.

By share of the sample, this clonotype is large. The J gene is TRBJ1-1, the V gene TRBV5-1, with D maybe TRBD1 (5 bases). V lost 0 bases, J lost 3 bases, and 15 bases lay in between. CDR1 and CDR2 from the germline V gene are SGHRS and YFSETQ. This CDR3 has 16 residues. The CDR3 spells CASSLGIRDRDTEAFF. As DNA, the CDR3 is TGCGCCAGCAGCTTGGGGATCCGGGACCGGGACACTGAAGCTTTCTTT.

The chain joins TRBV29-1 to TRBJ2-7, with D perhaps being TRBD1 or TRBD2 (5 bases each). V was shortened by 0 bases and J by 5 bases, with 14 bases between the two germline ends. This CDR3 is 14 amino acids long. From germline, CDR1 is SQVTM and CDR2 ANQGSEA. CDR3 in DNA: TGCAGCGTTGAAGAAGGAGTCGGGACCCACGAGCAGTACTTC. As protein: CSVEEGVGTHEQYF.

This clonotype occurred a few times. The J gene is TRBJ2-3, the V gene TRBV11-2, with 7 positions matching TRBD2. Germline values: CDR1 SGHAT, CDR2 FQNNGV. The CDR3 spans 15 residues. With V trimmed by 5 bases and J by 3 bases, 8 bases remained unmatched. Written as DNA, the CDR3 is TGTGCCAGCAGCCCCCACGGGGAGGGGACAGATACGCAGTATTTT. Translated: CASSPHGEGTDTQYF.

CDR3 sequence reads: CASSQDEDYEQYF. The CDR3 DNA sequence: TGCGCCAGCAGCCAAGATGAGGACTACGAGCAGTACTTC. V usage is TRBV4-3 and J usage is TRBJ2-7; D unclear. V was pared by 0 bases and J by 3 bases, with 6 bases between. The CDR3 spans 13 residues. The germline gives CDR1 LGHNA, CDR2 YSLEER.

This clonotype is termed large. The chain couples TRBV6-5 to TRBJ1-5, with unresolved D. The CDR3 contains 13 residues. V lost 5 bases and J lost 5, with 10 bases in between. Germline V gene sequence: CDR1 MNHEY, CDR2 SVGAGI. The DNA of the CDR3 is TGTGCCAGCAGTCTGAGTGGCGATCAGCCCCAGCATTTT. It specifies CASSLSGDQPQHF.

In this sample, this clonotype turned up a few times. One junction end disagrees with the germline gene, perhaps due to a read error. The CDR3 spells CVSSLARNYNEQFF. In nucleotides, the CDR3 is TGTGTCAGCAGCTTAGCGCGGAACTACAATGAGCAGTTCTTC. The chain links TRBV7-2 to TRBJ2-1; D perhaps matches TRBD2 (5 bases). The CDR3 contains 14 residues. CDR1 SGHTA and CDR2 FQGNSA come from the germline V gene.